The 19 T cell receptor beta chains reported below all come from one sample, sequenced in a study of blood T cell repertoires in COVID-19. Method: immunoSEQ multiplex PCR; TCRdb's copy keeps in-frame clones and lacks some. The table lists 80,000 to 100,000 clones, approximately 80% of them singletons. Sequenced: peripheral blood. Every receptor here comes from a human donor in a cohort sampled during active COVID-19.

The chain joins TRBV15 to TRBJ2-7, with D possibly TRBD1 on 5 matching bases. Per germline, CDR1 LNHNV and CDR2 YYDKDF (reference sequence). The CDR3 spans 14 residues. V gave up 5 bases and J gave up 2 bases, with 13 bases separating them. CDR3 in amino acids: CATSERQQAYEQYF. CDR3 coding DNA: TGTGCCACCAGCGAGCGACAGCAAGCCTACGAGCAGTACTTC.

This clone appeared once. The genes are TRBV3-1 (or the pseudogene TRBV3-2) and TRBJ1-2; 9 bases match TRBD1. CDR1 LGHDT and CDR2 YNNKEL come from the germline V gene (reference sequence). CDR3 size: 17 residues. Trimming cost V 4 bases and J 7 bases; bases outside gene matches: 16. CDR3 in DNA: TGTGCCAGCAGCCCTGGCCCGGGACAGGGCTTTAGGCCTGGCTACACCTTC. It is translated as CASSPGPGQGFRPGYTF.

A few counts support this clone. The CDR3 region is CASSETGGGFNEQFF. In nucleotides, the CDR3 is TGTGCCAGCAGTGAAACGGGGGGGGGATTCAATGAGCAGTTCTTC. The gene calls are TRBV2 and TRBJ2-1, with 8 bases matching TRBD2. The V and J ends lost 2 bases and 6 bases, in that order; junction bases with no gene match: 6. This CDR3 has 15 amino acids. Germline CDR1 reads SNHLY; CDR2 reads FYNNEI. Based on the CDR3 plus reference TRBV2 and TRBJ2-1, the full variable domain is EPEVTQTPSHQVTQMGQEVILRCVPISNHLYFYWYRQILGQKVEFLVSFYNNEISEKSEIFDDQFSVERPDGSNFTLKIRSTKLEDSAMYFCASSETGGGFNEQFFGPGTRLTVL.

This clone was counted once. The chain employs TRBV5-1 and TRBJ2-5; 7 bases agree with TRBD2. Germline values: CDR1 SGHRS, CDR2 YFSETQ. V lost 2 bases and J lost 2; bases outside the gene matches: 3. CDR3 length: 14 residues. CDR3 amino acids: CASSFNSGQETQYF. The CDR3 DNA sequence: TGCGCCAGCAGCTTCAATAGCGGGCAAGAGACCCAGTACTTC.

There are many counts of this clone. The chain combines TRBV6-5 with TRBJ1-6; D not resolved. The CDR3 runs 14 residues. Germline V gene sequence: CDR1 MNHEY, CDR2 SVGAGI. Trimming removed 4 bases from V and 7 bases from J, with 11 bases in between. The chain's CDR3 is CASSLNGENSPLHF. The CDR3 bases are TGTGCCAGCAGTTTGAACGGAGAGAATTCACCCCTCCACTTT.

The J gene is TRBJ2-3, the V gene TRBV7-2, with 7 bases that match TRBD2. Trimming at V came to 2 bases and at J to 0 bases, leaving 8 bases not matched to a gene. CDR1 SGHTA and CDR2 FQGNSA come from the germline V gene. This CDR3 has 17 amino acids. CDR3 DNA: TGTGCCAGCAGCTTATCTTACGGGGGGTATAGCACAGATACGCAGTATTTT. It encodes CASSLSYGGYSTDTQYF.

The V call is TRBV5-1, the J call TRBJ1-1, with D tentatively TRBD1 (6 bases). From germline, CDR1 is SGHRS and CDR2 YFSETQ. The CDR3 loop spans 14 amino acids. Trimming took 4 bases from V and 1 from J, leaving 11 bases between them. CDR3 in amino acids: CASSGRQANTEAFF. CDR3 in DNA: TGCGCCAGCAGCGGACGACAGGCGAACACTGAAGCTTTCTTT.

The V gene is TRBV7-2, the J gene TRBJ2-5; TRBD1 agrees at 9 bases. This CDR3 is built from 14 residues. CDR1 SGHTA and CDR2 FQGNSA come from the germline V gene. J was trimmed by 5 bases and V by 4 bases; bases with no gene match: 5. The CDR3 here is CASSSWTGEETQYF. The CDR3 nucleotides are TGTGCCAGCAGCTCCTGGACAGGGGAGGAGACCCAGTACTTC.

By proportion, this clone is medium-sized. V is TRBV6-1 and J is TRBJ2-2, with 7 bases aligning to TRBD2. With 2 bases clipped from V and 0 bases from J, the junction kept 9 bases outside the gene matches. The CDR3 covers 18 residues. Per germline, CDR1 MNHNS and CDR2 SASEGT. The CDR3 loop is CASSESYPSGSNTGELFF. The CDR3 DNA is TGTGCCAGCAGTGAATCCTACCCTAGCGGATCGAACACCGGGGAGCTGTTTTTT.

The chain recombines TRBV7-2 with TRBJ2-5; TRBD2 aligns across 8 bases. The CDR3 is made up of 14 amino acids. J gave up 5 bases and V 1 base, and 3 bases lay outside the gene matches. CDR1 is SGHTA, CDR2 FQGNSA, per germline. The CDR3 protein is CASSLVASGETQYF. DNA for the CDR3: TGTGCCAGCAGCTTAGTGGCTAGCGGGGAGACCCAGTACTTC.

V is TRBV28 and J is TRBJ1-6, with D unresolved. This CDR3 is 13 amino acids long. Germline V gene sequence: CDR1 MDHEN, CDR2 SYDVKM. The germline V and J ends were trimmed by 8 bases and 9 bases, with 14 bases remaining between them. CDR3 nucleotide sequence: TGTGCCAGCGAGGGCGGAGTGGGTTCACCCCTCCACTTT. This encodes CASEGGVGSPLHF.

The chain joins TRBV2 to TRBJ1-5; 8 positions agree with TRBD1. Germline CDR1 reads SNHLY; CDR2 reads FYNNEI. The CDR3 is 14 residues long. Trimming cost V 4 bases and J 3 bases; bases outside gene matches: 2. CDR3 in DNA: TGTGCCAGCAGTGTACAGGGGGTCAATCAGCCCCAGCATTTT. It yields the protein CASSVQGVNQPQHF. Full variable domain (missing parts from reference TRBV2 and TRBJ1-5): EPEVTQTPSHQVTQMGQEVILRCVPISNHLYFYWYRQILGQKVEFLVSFYNNEISEKSEIFDDQFSVERPDGSNFTLKIRSTKLEDSAMYFCASSVQGVNQPQHFGDGTRLSIL.

V and J are TRBV6-6 and TRBJ2-6, with TRBD1 identical over 7 bases. Germline V gives CDR1 MNHNY, CDR2 SVGAGI (reference sequence). This CDR3 is 18 amino acids long. V dropped 5 bases and J dropped 0; count of bases not matched to a gene: 10. CDR3 in amino acids: CASSRSGGDFSGANVLTF. CDR3 nucleotides: TGTGCCAGCAGTCGTTCAGGGGGTGATTTCTCTGGGGCCAACGTCCTGACTTTC.

CDR3 protein: CASSLQGKNTEAFF. CDR3 DNA: TGCGCCAGCAGCTTGCAGGGCAAGAACACTGAAGCTTTCTTT. The genes are TRBV5-1 and TRBJ1-1; the D gene is possibly TRBD1 (5 bases). Germline-derived CDR1 and CDR2 are SGHRS and YFSETQ. Trimming took 1 base from V and 1 from J, leaving 8 bases between them. The CDR3 consists of 14 residues.

This clone was seen only a few times. V is TRBV6-6 and J is TRBJ1-5; maybe TRBD1 (5 bases). V was shortened by 5 bases and J by 4 bases, with 18 bases between the two germline ends. The CDR3 consists of 16 residues. CDR1 and CDR2 (germline): MNHNY, SVGAGI (reference sequence). CDR3 DNA: TGTGCCAGCAGTATATGGGTACCGGGGGAAAATCAGCCCCAGCATTTT. This codes for CASSIWVPGENQPQHF.

This chain joins TRBV28 and TRBJ1-5; D possibly corresponds to TRBD1 (6 bases). Germline lookup yields CDR1 MDHEN and CDR2 SYDVKM. Deletions cut 4 bases from V and 4 bases from J, with 20 bases between. This CDR3 comprises 17 residues. The CDR3 bases are TGTGCCAGCAGTTCCCCGGTGTTGGGGGCTGGGAATCAGCCCCAGCATTTT. Its protein is CASSSPVLGAGNQPQHF. Variable domain in full (rest from reference TRBV28 and TRBJ1-5): DVKVTQSSRYLVKRTGEKVFLECVQDMDHENMFWYRQDPGLGLRLIYFSYDVKMKEKGDIPEGYSVSREKKERFSLILESASTNQTSMYLCASSSPVLGAGNQPQHFGDGTRLSIL.

The chain recombines TRBV5-4 with TRBJ2-2, with TRBD2 as a possible D gene (5 bases). Germline V gives CDR1 SGHNT, CDR2 YYREEE (reference sequence). The CDR3 is 15 amino acids. Trimming cost V 3 bases and J 4 bases, with 13 bases left between them. The CDR3 here is CASSSGPRGTGELFF. The CDR3 nucleotides read TGTGCCAGCAGCTCCGGGCCCCGGGGCACCGGGGAGCTGTTTTTT.

The gene calls are TRBV28 and TRBJ1-4; D gene unclear. CDR1 is MDHEN, CDR2 SYDVKM, per germline. CDR3 length: 16 residues. Deletions cut 4 bases from V and 5 bases from J, with 17 bases between. The CDR3 loop reads CASSYDDAARNEKLFF. Written as DNA, the CDR3 is TGTGCCAGCAGTTACGATGACGCGGCACGAAATGAAAAACTGTTTTTT.

The J gene is TRBJ2-5, the V gene TRBV4-1, with D tentatively TRBD2 (6 bases). Deletions cut 0 bases from V and 1 base from J, with 12 bases between. Germline V lookup: CDR1 MGHRA, CDR2 YSYEKL. The CDR3 is 16 amino acids. DNA for the CDR3: TGCGCCAGCAGCCAAGATGGCCCTAGCGTCCAAGAGACCCAGTACTTC. This sequence encodes CASSQDGPSVQETQYF.